The present T cell receptor (beta chain) was sequenced within a study of shared clonotypes between healthy human individuals. Concerning this clone: Its antigen is undetermined.

V gave up 1 base and J gave up 8 bases; unmatched junction bases: 3. Germline loops: CDR1 SGHTA, CDR2 FQGNSA. The CDR3 contains 14 residues. Study-wide findings and caveats: Clonotype sharing among donors likely depends on sequencing depth. Rarefaction revealed incomplete sorted-subset sequencing despite large depth.

Sequencing was performed with immunoSEQ multiplex PCR; in TCRdb, only in-frame clones are kept and a portion is missing. The sample has over a million clones; under 80% are singletons. The rearrangement links TRBV7-2 to TRBJ2-1; TRBD2 matches at 9 bases. This sequence was found in a man younger than 35 in good health. Sequencing input: memory CD4+ T cells sorted from blood. Described subset: CD45RA-negative fraction. The CDR3 region is CASSLGRGGYEQFF. In nucleotides, the CDR3 is TGTGCCAGCAGCTTAGGGCGGGGGGGCTATGAGCAGTTCTTC. Using reference TRBV7-2 and TRBJ2-1 for the parts outside the CDR3, the full variable domain is GAGVSQSPSNKVTEKGKDVELRCDPISGHTALYWYRQSLGQGLEFLIYFQGNSAPDKSGLPSDRFSAERTGGSVSTLTIQRTQQEDSAVYLCASSLGRGGYEQFFGPGTRLTVL.